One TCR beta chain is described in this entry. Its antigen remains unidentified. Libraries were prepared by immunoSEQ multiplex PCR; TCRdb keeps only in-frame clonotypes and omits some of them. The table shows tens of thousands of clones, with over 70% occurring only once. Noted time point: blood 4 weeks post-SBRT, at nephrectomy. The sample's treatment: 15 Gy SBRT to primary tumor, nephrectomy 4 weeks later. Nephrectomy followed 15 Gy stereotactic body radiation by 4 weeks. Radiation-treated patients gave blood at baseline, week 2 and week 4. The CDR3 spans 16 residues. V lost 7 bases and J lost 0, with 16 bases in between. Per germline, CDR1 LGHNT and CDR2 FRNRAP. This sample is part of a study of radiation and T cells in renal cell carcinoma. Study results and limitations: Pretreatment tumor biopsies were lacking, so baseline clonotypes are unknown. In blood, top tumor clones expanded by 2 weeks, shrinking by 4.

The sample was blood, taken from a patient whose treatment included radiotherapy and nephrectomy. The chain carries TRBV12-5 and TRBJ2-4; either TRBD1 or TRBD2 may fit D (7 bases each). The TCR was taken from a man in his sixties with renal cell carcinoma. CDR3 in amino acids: CASAPGGGIAKNIQYF. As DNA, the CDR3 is TGTGCTAGTGCCCCAGGGGGGGGAATAGCCAAAAACATTCAGTACTTC. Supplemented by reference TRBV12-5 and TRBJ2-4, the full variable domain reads DARVTQTPRHKVTEMGQEVTMRCQPILGHNTVFWYRQTMMQGLELLAYFRNRAPLDDSGMPKDRFSAEMPDATLATLKIQPSEPRDSAVYFCASAPGGGIAKNIQYFGAGTRLSVL.